The rows below give T cell receptor beta chains drawn from one sample of a study of cytomegalovirus exposure and HLA in healthy donors. Sequencing was performed with immunoSEQ multiplex PCR; in TCRdb, only in-frame clones are kept and a portion is missing. The sample yields fewer than 65,000 clones, 75% to 90% seen once. Sequences were obtained from PBMCs. These receptors originate from a woman aged 18-35 years in good health and CMV-seronegative. Both conserved end residues are part of each CDR3. The D gene is left open where the match is weak. Expanded clones are given a class, and other clones once, few, many or no size at all.

size: NA; D: NA; V: TRBV19; J: TRBJ1-2; DNA: TGTGCCAGTAGCCCCGACATAGACTATGGCTACACCTTC; CDR3: CASSPDIDYGYTF
size: few; D: TRBD2; V: TRBV2; J: TRBJ2-1; DNA: TGTGCCAGCAGTGAATGGACTAGCGGACTGTACAATGAGCAGTTCTTC; CDR3: CASSEWTSGLYNEQFF
size: NA; D: NA; V: TRBV19; J: TRBJ2-7; DNA: TGTGCCAGTAGTATAGGGCAGGGCATTACCTACGAGCAGTACTTC; CDR3: CASSIGQGITYEQYF
size: NA; D: NA; V: TRBV4-3; J: TRBJ1-3; DNA: TGCGCCAGCAGCCAAGTCACAGCTGGAAACACCATATATTTT; CDR3: CASSQVTAGNTIYF
size: NA; D: NA; V: TRBV19; J: TRBJ2-3; DNA: TGTGCCAGTAGCCAGACTAGGATCACAGATACGCAGTATTTT; CDR3: CASSQTRITDTQYF
size: NA; D: TRBD1; V: TRBV2; J: TRBJ2-2; DNA: TGTGCCAGCAGTGGACAGGGGGCAGGCACCGGGGAGCTGTTTTTT; CDR3: CASSGQGAGTGELFF
size: NA; D: TRBD2; V: TRBV27; J: TRBJ2-1; DNA: TGTGCCAGCAGCGACCTGGGAGGACTAGCGAAGTACAATGAGCAGTTCTTC; CDR3: CASSDLGGLAKYNEQFF
size: NA; D: TRBD1; V: TRBV5-1; J: TRBJ2-5; DNA: TGCGCCAGCAGCCCTTCCCCCAGGGGGCTAGAGCAGACCCAGTACTTC; CDR3: CASSPSPRGLEQTQYF
size: NA; D: TRBD2; V: TRBV4-1; J: TRBJ2-3; DNA: TGCGCCAGCAGCCCAAAACTAGCGGGGGGAACAGATACGCAGTATTTT; CDR3: CASSPKLAGGTDTQYF
size: NA; D: TRBD1; V: TRBV7-9; J: TRBJ1-1; DNA: TGTGCCAGCAGCTTGCAGGGGGGTGATACTGAAGCTTTCTTT; CDR3: CASSLQGGDTEAFF
size: many; D: NA; V: TRBV7-7; J: TRBJ1-2; DNA: TGTGCTAGCAGCTTCGACAGCAGCTATGGCTACACCTTC; CDR3: CASSFDSSYGYTF
size: once; D: NA; V: TRBV27; J: TRBJ2-7; DNA: TGTGCCACCCGAGACAGGTTAGCCGACGAGCAGTACTTC; CDR3: CATRDRLADEQYF
size: NA; D: TRBD1; V: TRBV4-2; J: TRBJ2-1; DNA: TGTGCCAGCAGCCAAGCGTGGACAGGGGGGAGCTCCTACAATGAGCAGTTCTTC; CDR3: CASSQAWTGGSSYNEQFF
size: few; D: TRBD1; V: TRBV11-1; J: TRBJ2-7; DNA: TGTGCCAGCAGCTTGGGACAGGGACCGTACGAGCAGTACTTC; CDR3: CASSLGQGPYEQYF
size: NA; D: TRBD2; V: TRBV5-4; J: TRBJ2-7; DNA: TGTGCCAGCAGCCTACGGGGGGGCCCTGGAAACGAGCAGTACTTC; CDR3: CASSLRGGPGNEQYF
size: NA; D: NA; V: TRBV7-7; J: TRBJ2-3; DNA: TGTGCTAGCAGCTTAGGGTTAGCAGATACGCAGTATTTT; CDR3: CASSLGLADTQYF
size: NA; D: TRBD1; V: TRBV27; J: TRBJ1-2; DNA: TGTGCCAGCAGTTCCGGGACAGACTATGGCTACACCTTC; CDR3: CASSSGTDYGYTF
size: NA; D: NA; V: TRBV27; J: TRBJ2-7; DNA: TGTGCCAGCAGGTACCGGGACACCAGCTACGAGCAGTACTTC; CDR3: CASRYRDTSYEQYF
size: once; D: TRBD1; V: TRBV15; J: TRBJ2-7; DNA: TGTGCCACCAGCAGTCGGGACAGGGGATCCTACGAGCAGTACTTC; CDR3: CATSSRDRGSYEQYF
size: NA; D: NA; V: TRBV7-2; J: TRBJ1-2; DNA: TGTGCCAGCAGCTCAGGGGAGTCTATCTATGGCTACACCTTC; CDR3: CASSSGESIYGYTF
size: NA; D: NA; V: TRBV6-1; J: TRBJ1-5; DNA: TGTGCCAGCAGGGACCAGGGGAGTAGCAATCAGCCCCAGCATTTT; CDR3: CASRDQGSSNQPQHF
size: NA; D: TRBD1; V: TRBV4-1; J: TRBJ2-1; DNA: TGCGCCAGCAGCCAAGAAGGCGGACAGGGTCACGAGCAGTTCTTC; CDR3: CASSQEGGQGHEQFF
size: NA; D: NA; V: TRBV5-1; J: TRBJ1-1; DNA: TGCGCCAGCAGCTTGGGGGGAACAGGCCCGAACACTGAAGCTTTCTTT; CDR3: CASSLGGTGPNTEAFF
size: NA; D: NA; V: TRBV30; J: TRBJ1-5; DNA: TGTGCCTGGAGTGTAACTGGTTCAGGTCAGCATTTT; CDR3: CAWSVTGSGQHF
size: NA; D: NA; V: TRBV30; J: TRBJ2-1; DNA: TGTGCCTGGAGTGTGAGCTATGAGCAGTTCTTC; CDR3: CAWSVSYEQFF
size: medium-sized; D: NA; V: TRBV20-1; J: TRBJ2-7; DNA: TGCAGTGCCGGACACTCCTACGAGCAGTACTTC; CDR3: CSAGHSYEQYF
size: NA; D: TRBD2; V: TRBV13; J: TRBJ2-5; DNA: TGTGCCAGCAGCCCCACTTCTGGGAGGGGACTCGAGACCCAGTACTTC; CDR3: CASSPTSGRGLETQYF
size: NA; D: TRBD1; V: TRBV7-8; J: TRBJ2-7; DNA: TGTGCCAGCAGCCAGGACAGGTTCGGCGGAAAATACGAGCAGTACTTC; CDR3: CASSQDRFGGKYEQYF
size: NA; D: NA; V: TRBV4-1; J: TRBJ1-1; DNA: TGCGCCAGCAGCCAAGATTCCGTAAACACTGAAGCTTTCTTT; CDR3: CASSQDSVNTEAFF
size: NA; D: TRBD1; V: TRBV28; J: TRBJ2-7; DNA: TGTGCCAGCAGAAAATCAGGGGGTGTGGACGAGCAGTACTTC; CDR3: CASRKSGGVDEQYF
size: NA; D: TRBD1; V: TRBV18; J: TRBJ2-5; DNA: TGTGCCAGCTCACTACGACAGGGCGGGCAAGAGACCCAGTACTTC; CDR3: CASSLRQGGQETQYF
size: NA; D: NA; V: TRBV7-9; J: TRBJ2-1; DNA: TGTGCCAGCAGCGCCTCGGGAGCAACCTACAATGAGCAGTTCTTC; CDR3: CASSASGATYNEQFF
size: once; D: TRBD2; V: TRBV5-1; J: TRBJ2-7; DNA: TGCGCCAGCACATTAAATAGCGGGGGAACCTACGAGCAGTACTTC; CDR3: CASTLNSGGTYEQYF
size: NA; D: NA; V: TRBV29-1; J: TRBJ2-7; DNA: TGCAGCGTCGTTACGGCAGGGTCCCACGAGCAGTACTTC; CDR3: CSVVTAGSHEQYF
size: NA; D: TRBD2; V: TRBV7-2; J: TRBJ2-4; DNA: TGTGCCAGCAGCTTAAGACTAGCGAGTAAAAACATTCAGTACTTC; CDR3: CASSLRLASKNIQYF
size: NA; D: NA; V: TRBV5-4; J: TRBJ2-3; DNA: TGTGCCAGCACCCTGTCGGCAGATACGCAGTATTTT; CDR3: CASTLSADTQYF
size: NA; D: TRBD2; V: TRBV2; J: TRBJ2-7; DNA: TGTGCCAGCAGTGAACTAGCGGGAGTGTTCGAGCAGTACTTC; CDR3: CASSELAGVFEQYF
size: NA; D: NA; V: TRBV7-2; J: TRBJ1-1; DNA: TGTGCCAGCAACTTACAGATGAACACTGAAGCTTTCTTT; CDR3: CASNLQMNTEAFF
size: NA; D: TRBD1; V: TRBV19; J: TRBJ2-2; DNA: TGTGCCAGTAGTCTTAAACAGGGGGCCGGGGAGCTGTTTTTT; CDR3: CASSLKQGAGELFF
size: once; D: TRBD1; V: TRBV14; J: TRBJ2-2; DNA: TGTGCCAGCAGCCCCAACAGGGGTACCGCCACCGGGGAGCTGTTTTTT; CDR3: CASSPNRGTATGELFF
size: NA; D: NA; V: TRBV15; J: TRBJ2-1; DNA: TGTGCCACCAGCAGAGATCCCCCGCCGGGGGGCGGGAGAGTCGGTGAGCAGTTCTTC; CDR3: CATSRDPPPGGGRVGEQFF
size: NA; D: TRBD1; V: TRBV29-1; J: TRBJ2-1; DNA: TGCAGCGTAGTGGGACAGGGGGTAGGGAATGAGCAGTTCTTC; CDR3: CSVVGQGVGNEQFF
size: NA; D: TRBD1; V: TRBV30; J: TRBJ1-2; DNA: TGTGCCTGGAGTCAGGGGGGTGATAACTATGGCTACACCTTC; CDR3: CAWSQGGDNYGYTF
size: NA; D: NA; V: TRBV4-2; J: TRBJ1-2; DNA: TGTGCCAGCAGAAATCAATCCGGGGGTGGCTACACCTTC; CDR3: CASRNQSGGGYTF
size: NA; D: TRBD1; V: TRBV5-5; J: TRBJ2-7; DNA: TGTGCCAGCAGCTATACAGGGGTCGAGCAGTACTTC; CDR3: CASSYTGVEQYF
size: NA; D: NA; V: TRBV30; J: TRBJ2-2; DNA: TGTGCCTGGACACCCCCCGGGGTGGGAGCGACCGGGGAGCTGTTTTTT; CDR3: CAWTPPGVGATGELFF
size: NA; D: TRBD1; V: TRBV2; J: TRBJ1-1; DNA: TGTGCCAGCAGGGCTAGGAGGGGGCACGGCACTGAAGCTTTCTTT; CDR3: CASRARRGHGTEAFF
size: NA; D: TRBD1; V: TRBV11-3; J: TRBJ1-3; DNA: TGTGCCAGCAGCAAGGGACAGGAAGGTGGAAACACCATATATTTT; CDR3: CASSKGQEGGNTIYF
size: once; D: NA; V: TRBV13; J: TRBJ2-7; DNA: TGTGCCAGCAGCCCGCGCCCTCGTCCCTACGAGCAGTACTTC; CDR3: CASSPRPRPYEQYF